The clone carrying this T cell receptor (beta chain) was counted ten times or more. Its ends do not fully match the called genes, so a read error is possible. CDR1 is SGHTA, CDR2 FQGTGA, per germline. There are 13 residues in the CDR3. The data are from a study of low-dose radiotherapy and immunotherapy resistance in tumors. Alpha and beta chains were covered, as first-strand cDNA relied on TRAV- and TRBV-specific primers. The TCRs were subjected to amplification over roughly 18 PCR cycles employing a constant-region primer in conjunction with a V-primer adapter. Via MiXCR, TCRdb re-called the reads, giving one row per CDR3 protein. The data contain 80,000 to 95,000 distinct CDR3 sequences, under 10% of them singletons. Time point meaning: before trial treatment.

This sequence joins TRBV7-3 and TRBJ2-3; TRBD1 matches at 8 bases. The clonotype was recovered from a male donor with prostate cancer. Source: PBMCs, taken before treatment. The CDR3 loop is CASSPGGTDTQYF. The CDR3 nucleotides read TGTGCCAGCAGCCCAGGGGGCACGGATACGCAGTATTTT.